This T cell receptor beta chain came from a study of cytomegalovirus exposure and HLA in healthy donors. There are 18 residues in the CDR3. V was clipped by 3 bases and J by 4 bases; unmatched bases: 11. Looked up from germline, CDR1 is KGHSH and CDR2 is LQKENI. It was with 60 Vbeta and 13 Jbeta primers that the PCR ran. The protocol was immunoSEQ multiplex PCR, while the TCRdb copy is restricted to in-frame clones and leaves out a portion. The sample has approximately 180,000 clones; about 80% are singletons. Sequences were obtained from PBMCs. The genes are TRBV18 and TRBJ2-6; 8 bases agree with TRBD1. This receptor was obtained from a man between 18 and 35 years old in good health and CMV-seronegative. CDR3 nucleotide sequence: TGTGCCAGCTCACCGCCGACAGGGGTGGGCTCAGGGGCCAACGTCCTGACTTTC. Amino acids: CASSPPTGVGSGANVLTF.